Below, one T cell receptor beta chain is given with its context. As yet, its antigen is unknown. The length of the CDR3 is 18 residues. V shed 5 bases and J shed 4 bases, with 26 bases lying between them. Germline CDR1 reads SEHNR; CDR2 reads FQNEAQ (reference sequence). These data belong to a study of T-cell reconstitution after alpha-beta-depleted transplantation in children. General study results and limits: Most T-cell counts and diversity one year after the transplant came from T cells that were newly produced. Some patients owed their high day-60 TCRbeta diversity to surviving recipient T cells and thymic progenitors. Roughly two months post-transplant, alpha-beta T cells reportedly originated from several hundred graft clones that had expanded.

It was with unique molecular identifiers that the TCRbeta library was prepared. TCRdb itself ran the PCR reads through MiXCR, one entry per CDR3 protein. In the table there are approximately 230,000 distinct CDR3 sequences, 20% to 30% of which are singletons. The source was PBMCs, mostly from graft donor cells, collected 360 days after TCRalphabeta/CD19-depleted stem cell transplant. The sequence was obtained from a female patient younger than 10 who had a stem cell transplant for congenital amegakaryocytic thrombocytopenia, so the T cells may come from the graft donor. The V gene is TRBV7-9, the J gene TRBJ1-1, with D uncertain. The CDR3 sequence: CASSRTDMSPFGFTEAFF. The CDR3 coding sequence is TGTGCCAGCAGCCGAACCGACATGAGCCCGTTCGGTTTCACTGAAGCTTTCTTT.